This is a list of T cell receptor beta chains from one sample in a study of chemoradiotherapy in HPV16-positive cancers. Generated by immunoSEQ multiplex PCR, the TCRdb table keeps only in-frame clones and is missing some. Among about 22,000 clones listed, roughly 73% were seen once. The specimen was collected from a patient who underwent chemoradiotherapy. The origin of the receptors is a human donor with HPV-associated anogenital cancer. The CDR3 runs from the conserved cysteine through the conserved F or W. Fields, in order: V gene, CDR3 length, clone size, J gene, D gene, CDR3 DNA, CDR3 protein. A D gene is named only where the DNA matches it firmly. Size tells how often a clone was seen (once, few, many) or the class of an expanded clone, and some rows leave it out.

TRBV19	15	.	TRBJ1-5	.	TGTGCCAGTAGTCAACCCGAGGGACAAGGTCAGCCCCAGCATTTT	CASSQPEGQGQPQHF
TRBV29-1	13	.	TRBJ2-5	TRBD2	TGCAGGGCCGCGGGAGGCCGGCAAGAGACCCAGTACTTC	CRAAGGRQETQYF
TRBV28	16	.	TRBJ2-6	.	TGTGCCAGCACCCCCCAGATTCGCTCTGGGGCCAACGTCCTGACTTTC	CASTPQIRSGANVLTF
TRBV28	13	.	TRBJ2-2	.	TGTGCCAGCAGTTTAGTAGGCCCCGGGGAGCTGTTTTTT	CASSLVGPGELFF
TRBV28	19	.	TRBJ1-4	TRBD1	TGTGCCAGCAGTTTTTCCCTCCTCGGGACAGGGGCCCATAATGAAAAACTGTTTTTT	CASSFSLLGTGAHNEKLFF
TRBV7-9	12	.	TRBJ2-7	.	TGTGCCAGCAGCGAACAGGGCCACGAGCAGTACTTC	CASSEQGHEQYF
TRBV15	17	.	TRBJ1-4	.	TGTGCCACCAGCAGAGGCCGGGGCGCGGTAGTGGGTGAAAAACTGTTTTTT	CATSRGRGAVVGEKLFF
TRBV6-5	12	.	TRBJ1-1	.	TGTGCCAGCTCTTACAGAGGGGCTGAAGCTTTCTTT	CASSYRGAEAFF
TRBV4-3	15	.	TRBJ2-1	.	TGCGCCAGCAGCCAAGTGGCGGGAACAGGTTATGAGCAGTTCTTC	CASSQVAGTGYEQFF
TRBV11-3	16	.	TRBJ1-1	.	TGTGCCAGCAGCCCACCCAGGGGAGCCATGAACACTGAAGCTTTCTTT	CASSPPRGAMNTEAFF
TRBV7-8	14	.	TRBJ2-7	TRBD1	TGTGCCAGCAGCACGACGACAGGGATGGGCGAGCAGTACTTC	CASSTTTGMGEQYF
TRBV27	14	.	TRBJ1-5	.	TGTGCCAGCAGTAAAACAGGGTATCGGCAGCCCCAGCATTTT	CASSKTGYRQPQHF
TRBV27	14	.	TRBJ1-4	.	TGTGCCAGCAGTCGCCCGGGGTTTAATGAAAAACTGTTTTTT	CASSRPGFNEKLFF
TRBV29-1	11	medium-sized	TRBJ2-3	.	TGCAGCGGCACAAGCGGGGATACGCAGTATTTT	CSGTSGDTQYF